This TCR beta chain came from a study of human T cells and chemical hapten exposure. This CDR3 has 16 amino acids. From germline, CDR1 is MDHEN and CDR2 SYDVKM. V trimming: 10 bases; J trimming: 0 bases; junction bases outside the gene matches: 12. The sample's time point: pre-sensitization, week 0. Specified treatment: therapeutic diphenylcyclopropenone sensitization with weekly scalp DPC. MiXCR, run by TCRdb on the RACE reads, gives a single entry per CDR3 protein. The sample includes tens of thousands of distinct CDR3 sequences, 8% to 10% of them seen just once. The clonotype originates from a woman between 40 and 55 years old with alopecia areata. Some clones in this sample may be carry-over from other donors' samples. Here the sequenced sample was whole blood, taken in connection with sensitization to the hapten diphenylcyclopropenone (DPC). J is TRBJ1-5 and V is TRBV28; 7 positions agree with TRBD1. The CDR3 loop is CAIKNPGQPSNQPQHF. The CDR3 DNA reads TGTGCCATCAAAAACCCGGGACAGCCTAGCAATCAGCCCCAGCATTTT.